This T cell receptor (beta chain) emerged from a study of cytomegalovirus exposure and HLA in healthy donors. Whole-study context: The 130 or so validation repertoires, a later analysis reported, used the same platform as the roughly 730 repertoires from the first cohort.

The repertoire was sequenced with immunoSEQ multiplex PCR; TCRdb's copy has only in-frame clones and lacks some. Of 85,000 to 95,000 clones listed, 95% to 98% were seen once; the top ten hold around 0.78%. The CDR3 sequence is 16 residues long. Germline-derived CDR1 and CDR2 are SGDLS and YYNGEE. The V end was cut by 0 bases, the J end by 7 bases, with 19 bases between. Sequencing input: PBMCs. This clonotype originated in a man aged 18 to 29 in good health and CMV-seronegative. The chain couples TRBV9 to TRBJ1-2; weak D call: TRBD1 (5 bases). The CDR3 sequence: CASSVGGRAKDGGYTF. CDR3 sequence (DNA): TGTGCCAGCAGCGTAGGGGGCAGGGCGAAGGACGGTGGCTACACCTTC.